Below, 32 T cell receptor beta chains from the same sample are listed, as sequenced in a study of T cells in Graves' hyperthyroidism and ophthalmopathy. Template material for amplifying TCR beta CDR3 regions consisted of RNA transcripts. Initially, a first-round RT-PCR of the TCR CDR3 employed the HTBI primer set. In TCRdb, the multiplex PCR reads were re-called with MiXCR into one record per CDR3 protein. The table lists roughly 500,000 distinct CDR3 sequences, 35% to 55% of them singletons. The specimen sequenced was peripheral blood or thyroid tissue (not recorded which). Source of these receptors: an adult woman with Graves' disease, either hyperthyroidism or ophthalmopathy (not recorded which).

CDR3 nucleotide sequence: TGCGCCAGCGGGGTGAGCCGACACTTCAACACCGGGGGTTTTGAGCCCCAGCATTTT. Amino acid sequence: CASGVSRHFNTGGFEPQHF. The V call is TRBV5-1, the J call TRBJ1-5; a possible D gene is TRBD1 (5 bases). The CDR3 is made up of 19 amino acids. V dropped 7 bases and J dropped 8 bases, with 34 bases sitting between them. The germline gives CDR1 SGHRS, CDR2 YFSETQ.

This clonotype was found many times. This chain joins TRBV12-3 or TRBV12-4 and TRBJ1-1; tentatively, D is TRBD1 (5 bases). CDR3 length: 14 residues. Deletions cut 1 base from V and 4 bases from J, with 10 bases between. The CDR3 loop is CASSLGGAPTEAFF. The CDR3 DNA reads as TGTGCCAGCAGTTTAGGAGGGGCCCCCACTGAAGCTTTCTTT.

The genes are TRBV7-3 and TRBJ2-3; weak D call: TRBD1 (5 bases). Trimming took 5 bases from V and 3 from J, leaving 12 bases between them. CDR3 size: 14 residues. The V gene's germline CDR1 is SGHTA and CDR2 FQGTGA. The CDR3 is CASSPGRVTDTQYF. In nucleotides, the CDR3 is TGTGCCAGCAGCCCGGGCAGGGTGACAGATACGCAGTATTTT. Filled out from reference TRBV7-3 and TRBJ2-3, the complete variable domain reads GAGVSQTPSNKVTEKGKYVELRCDPISGHTALYWYRQSLGQGPEFLIYFQGTGAADDSGLPNDRFFAVRPEGSVSTLKIQRTERGDSAVYLCASSPGRVTDTQYFGPGTRLTVL.

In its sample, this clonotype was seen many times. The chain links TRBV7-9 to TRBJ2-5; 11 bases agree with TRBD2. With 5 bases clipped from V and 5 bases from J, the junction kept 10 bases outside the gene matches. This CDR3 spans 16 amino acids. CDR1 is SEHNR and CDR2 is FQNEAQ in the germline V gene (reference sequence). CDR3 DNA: TGTGCCAGCAGCCCCCGTGGTAGCGGGGGGGCGGAGACCCAGTACTTC. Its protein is CASSPRGSGGAETQYF.

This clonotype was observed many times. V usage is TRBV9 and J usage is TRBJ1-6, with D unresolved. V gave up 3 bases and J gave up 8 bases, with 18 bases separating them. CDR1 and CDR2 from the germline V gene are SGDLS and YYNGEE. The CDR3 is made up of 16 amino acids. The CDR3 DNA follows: TGTGCCAGCAGCGGTCCGGATCCCCTATCGGATTCACCCCTCCACTTT. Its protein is CASSGPDPLSDSPLHF.

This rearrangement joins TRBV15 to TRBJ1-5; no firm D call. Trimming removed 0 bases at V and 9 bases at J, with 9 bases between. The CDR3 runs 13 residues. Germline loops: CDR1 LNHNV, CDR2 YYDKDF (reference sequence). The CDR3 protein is CATSRDNLPPQHF. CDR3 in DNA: TGTGCCACCAGCAGAGATAACCTACCGCCCCAGCATTTT.

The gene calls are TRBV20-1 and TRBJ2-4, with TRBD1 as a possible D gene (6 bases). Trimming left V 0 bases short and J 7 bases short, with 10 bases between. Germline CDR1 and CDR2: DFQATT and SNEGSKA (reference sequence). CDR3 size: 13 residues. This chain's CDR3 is CSARDMRGNIQYF. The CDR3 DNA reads TGCAGTGCTAGAGATATGAGGGGGAACATTCAGTACTTC.

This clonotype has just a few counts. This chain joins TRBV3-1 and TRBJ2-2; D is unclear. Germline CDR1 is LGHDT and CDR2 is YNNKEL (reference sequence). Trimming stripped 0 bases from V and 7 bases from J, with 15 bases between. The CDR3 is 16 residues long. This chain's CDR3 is CASSQDWTSILGELFF. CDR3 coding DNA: TGTGCCAGCAGCCAAGATTGGACCAGTATACTCGGGGAGCTGTTTTTT.

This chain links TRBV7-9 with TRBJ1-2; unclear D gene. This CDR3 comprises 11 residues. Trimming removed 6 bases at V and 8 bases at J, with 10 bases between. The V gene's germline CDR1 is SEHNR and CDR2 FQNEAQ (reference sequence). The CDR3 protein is CASRHLQGYTF. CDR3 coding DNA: TGTGCCAGCAGACACCTCCAGGGCTACACCTTC. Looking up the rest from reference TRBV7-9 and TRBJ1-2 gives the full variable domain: DTGVSQNPRHKITKRGQNVTFRCDPISEHNRLYWYRQTLGQGPEFLTYFQNEAQLEKSRLLSDRFSAERPKGSFSTLEIQRTEQGDSAMYLCASRHLQGYTFGSGTRLTVV.

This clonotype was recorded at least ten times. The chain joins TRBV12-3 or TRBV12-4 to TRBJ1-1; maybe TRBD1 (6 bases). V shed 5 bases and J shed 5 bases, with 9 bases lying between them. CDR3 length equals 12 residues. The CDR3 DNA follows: TGTGCCAGCAGTGCCCAGGGGACTGAAGCTTTCTTT. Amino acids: CASSAQGTEAFF.

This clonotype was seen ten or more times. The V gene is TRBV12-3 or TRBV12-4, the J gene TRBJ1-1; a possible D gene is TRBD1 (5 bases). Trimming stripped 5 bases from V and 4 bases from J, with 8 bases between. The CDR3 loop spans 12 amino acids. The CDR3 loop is CASSQGVTEAFF. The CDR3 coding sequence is TGTGCCAGCAGTCAGGGAGTCACTGAAGCTTTCTTT.

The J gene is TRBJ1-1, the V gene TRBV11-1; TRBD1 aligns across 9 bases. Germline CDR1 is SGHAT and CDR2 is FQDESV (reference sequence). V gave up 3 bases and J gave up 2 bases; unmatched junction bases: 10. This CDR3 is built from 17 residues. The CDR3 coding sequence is TGTGCCAGCAGCTTCCTTTGGACGGGACAGGGAAACACTGAAGCTTTCTTT. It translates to CASSFLWTGQGNTEAFF.

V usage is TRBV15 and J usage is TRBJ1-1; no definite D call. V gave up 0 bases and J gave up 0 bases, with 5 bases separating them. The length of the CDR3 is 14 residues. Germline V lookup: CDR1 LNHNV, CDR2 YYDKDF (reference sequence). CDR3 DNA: TGTGCCACCAGCAGAGATGCCATGAACACTGAAGCTTTCTTT. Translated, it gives CATSRDAMNTEAFF.

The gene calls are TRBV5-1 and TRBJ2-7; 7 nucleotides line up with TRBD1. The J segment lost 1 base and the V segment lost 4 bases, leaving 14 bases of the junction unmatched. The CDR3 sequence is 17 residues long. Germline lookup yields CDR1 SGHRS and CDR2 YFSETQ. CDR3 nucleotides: TGCGCCAGCAGCCTGACCCGGACAGGCAGCTTATCCTACGAGCAGTACTTC. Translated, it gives CASSLTRTGSLSYEQYF.

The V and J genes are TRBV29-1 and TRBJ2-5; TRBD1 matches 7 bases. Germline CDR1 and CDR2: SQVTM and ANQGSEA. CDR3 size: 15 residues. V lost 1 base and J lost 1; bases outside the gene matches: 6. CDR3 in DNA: TGCAGCGTTGAAGGCCGGGGACAGCTCCAAGAGACCCAGTACTTC. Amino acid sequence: CSVEGRGQLQETQYF.

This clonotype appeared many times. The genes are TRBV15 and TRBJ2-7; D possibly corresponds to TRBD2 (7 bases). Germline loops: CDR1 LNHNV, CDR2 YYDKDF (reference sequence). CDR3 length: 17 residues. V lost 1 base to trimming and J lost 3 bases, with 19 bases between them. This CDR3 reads CATSRGRGAWLYYEQYF. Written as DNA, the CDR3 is TGTGCCACCAGCAGAGGACGGGGGGCTTGGCTTTACTACGAGCAGTACTTC.

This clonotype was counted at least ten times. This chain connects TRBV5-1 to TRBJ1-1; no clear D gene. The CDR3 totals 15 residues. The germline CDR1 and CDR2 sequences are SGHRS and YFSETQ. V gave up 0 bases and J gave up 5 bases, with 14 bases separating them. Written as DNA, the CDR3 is TGCGCCAGCAGCTTGGCCTCCGGGTGGGCGACTGAAGCTTTCTTT. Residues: CASSLASGWATEAFF.

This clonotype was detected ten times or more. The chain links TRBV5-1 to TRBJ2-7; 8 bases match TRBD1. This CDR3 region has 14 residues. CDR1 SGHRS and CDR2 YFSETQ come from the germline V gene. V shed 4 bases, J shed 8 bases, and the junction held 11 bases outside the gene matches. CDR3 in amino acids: CASSPLTGDGQQYF. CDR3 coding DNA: TGCGCCAGCAGCCCGCTGACAGGGGACGGACAGCAGTACTTC.

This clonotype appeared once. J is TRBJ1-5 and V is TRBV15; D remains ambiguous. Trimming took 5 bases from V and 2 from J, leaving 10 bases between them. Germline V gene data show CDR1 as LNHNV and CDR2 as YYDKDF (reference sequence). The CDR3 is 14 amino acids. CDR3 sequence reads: CATSQGRRNQPQHF. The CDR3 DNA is TGTGCCACCAGCCAAGGCCGCCGCAATCAGCCCCAGCATTTT.

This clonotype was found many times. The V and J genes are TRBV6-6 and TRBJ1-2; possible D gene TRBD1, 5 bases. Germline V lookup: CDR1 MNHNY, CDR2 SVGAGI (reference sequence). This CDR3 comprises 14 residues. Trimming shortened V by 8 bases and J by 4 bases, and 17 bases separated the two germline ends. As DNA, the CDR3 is TGTGCCAGCGTCTCAGGCGGGACTTCCTATGGCTACACCTTC. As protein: CASVSGGTSYGYTF.

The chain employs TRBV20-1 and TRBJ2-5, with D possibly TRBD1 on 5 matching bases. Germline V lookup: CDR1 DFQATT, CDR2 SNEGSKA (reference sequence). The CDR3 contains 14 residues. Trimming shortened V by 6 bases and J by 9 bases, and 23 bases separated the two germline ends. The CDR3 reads CSAETRLGDQPQYF. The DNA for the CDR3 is TGCAGTGCCGAGACTCGGTTAGGGGATCAGCCCCAGTACTTC.

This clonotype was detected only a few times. This CDR3 is CASSEVRLAVYEQYF. CDR3 sequence (DNA): TGTGCCAGCAGTGAAGTTAGACTAGCGGTTTACGAGCAGTACTTC. The V call is TRBV2, the J call TRBJ2-7; 9 bases map to TRBD2. Germline CDR1 and CDR2: SNHLY and FYNNEI. J gave up 4 bases and V 1 base, and 5 bases lay outside the gene matches. There are 15 residues in the CDR3.

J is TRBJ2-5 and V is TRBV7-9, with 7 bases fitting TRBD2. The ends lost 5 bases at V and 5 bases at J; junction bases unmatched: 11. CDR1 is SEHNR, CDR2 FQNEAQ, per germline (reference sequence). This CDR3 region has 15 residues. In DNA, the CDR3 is TGTGCCAGCAGCATAGGGCGAGGACTAGTGGAGACCCAGTACTTC. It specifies CASSIGRGLVETQYF.

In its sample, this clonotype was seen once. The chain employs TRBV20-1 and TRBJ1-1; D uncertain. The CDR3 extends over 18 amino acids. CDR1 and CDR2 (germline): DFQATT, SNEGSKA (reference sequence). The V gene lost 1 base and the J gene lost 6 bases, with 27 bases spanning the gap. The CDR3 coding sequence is TGCAGTGCTAGAGCGTCGGGGTCGAACCTCCGACCCACCTCTGAAGCTTTCTTT. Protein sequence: CSARASGSNLRPTSEAFF.

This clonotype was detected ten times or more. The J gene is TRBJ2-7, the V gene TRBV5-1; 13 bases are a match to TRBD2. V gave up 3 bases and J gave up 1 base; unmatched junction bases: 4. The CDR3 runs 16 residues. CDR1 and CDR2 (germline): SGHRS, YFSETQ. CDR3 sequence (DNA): TGCGCCAGCAGCTCGACTAGCGGGGGGACTTCCTACGAGCAGTACTTC. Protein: CASSSTSGGTSYEQYF.

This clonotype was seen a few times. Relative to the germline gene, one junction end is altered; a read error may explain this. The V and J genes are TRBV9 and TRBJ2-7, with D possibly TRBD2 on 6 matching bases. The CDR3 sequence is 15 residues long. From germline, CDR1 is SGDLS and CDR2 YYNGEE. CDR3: CACSLGEAGTYEQYF. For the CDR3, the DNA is TGTGCCTGCAGCTTGGGGGAGGCGGGAACGTACGAGCAGTACTTC.

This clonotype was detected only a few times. The CDR3 sequence is CASSLTTGGNYGYTF. CDR3 bases: TGTGCCAGCAGCTTAACGACAGGGGGGAACTATGGCTACACCTTC. J is TRBJ1-2 and V is TRBV7-8; TRBD1 agrees at 9 bases. There are 15 residues in the CDR3. The V and J ends lost 2 bases and 2 bases, in that order; junction bases with no gene match: 3. The germline gives CDR1 SGHVS, CDR2 FQNEAQ.

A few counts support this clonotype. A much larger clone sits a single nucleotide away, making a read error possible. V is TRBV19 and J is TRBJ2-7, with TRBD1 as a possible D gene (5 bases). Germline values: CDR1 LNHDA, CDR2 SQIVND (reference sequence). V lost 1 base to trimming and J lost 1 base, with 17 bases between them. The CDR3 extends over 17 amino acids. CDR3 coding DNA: TGTGCCAGTAGTATAGGTGCGACAGTAAAACAATCCTACGAGCAGTACTTC. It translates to CASSIGATVKQSYEQYF.

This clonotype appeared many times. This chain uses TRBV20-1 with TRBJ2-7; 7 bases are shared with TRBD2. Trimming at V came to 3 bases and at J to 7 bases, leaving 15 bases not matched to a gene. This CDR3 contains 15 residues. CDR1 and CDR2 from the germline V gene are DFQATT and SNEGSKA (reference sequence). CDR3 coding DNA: TGCAGTGCTAGGGCGATGGGACTATCTCGTCGTGAGCAGTACTTC. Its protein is CSARAMGLSRREQYF.

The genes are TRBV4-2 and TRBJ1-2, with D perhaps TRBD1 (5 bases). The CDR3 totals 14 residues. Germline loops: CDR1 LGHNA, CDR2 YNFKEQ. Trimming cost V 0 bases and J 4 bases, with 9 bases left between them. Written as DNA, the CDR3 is TGTGCCAGCAGCCAAGATCCGGGACTCTATGGCTACACCTTC. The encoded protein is CASSQDPGLYGYTF.

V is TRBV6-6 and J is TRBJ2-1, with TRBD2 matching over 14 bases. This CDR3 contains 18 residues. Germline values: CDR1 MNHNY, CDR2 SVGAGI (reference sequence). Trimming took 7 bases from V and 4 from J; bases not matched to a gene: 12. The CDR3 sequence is CASTPGTSGREGYNEQFF. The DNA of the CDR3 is TGTGCCAGCACCCCGGGGACTAGCGGGAGAGAAGGATACAATGAGCAGTTCTTC.

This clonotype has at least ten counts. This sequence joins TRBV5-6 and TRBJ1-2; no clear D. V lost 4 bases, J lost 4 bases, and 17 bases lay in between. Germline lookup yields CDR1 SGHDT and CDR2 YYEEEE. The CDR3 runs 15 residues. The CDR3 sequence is CASSPRVLTPYGYTF. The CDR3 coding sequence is TGTGCCAGCAGCCCGAGGGTCCTGACACCCTATGGCTACACCTTC.